The sequence of this T cell receptor beta chain was determined in a study of cytomegalovirus exposure and HLA in healthy donors. The PCR contained 60 Vbeta and 13 Jbeta primers. The repertoire was sequenced with immunoSEQ multiplex PCR; TCRdb's copy has only in-frame clones and lacks some. This table has 100,000 or so clones, around 85% appearing once. The CDR3 is 12 amino acids. Trimming removed 7 bases from V and 0 bases from J, with 7 bases in between. CDR1 and CDR2 from the germline V gene are SQVTM and ANQGSEA. The chain employs TRBV29-1 and TRBJ1-3, with unresolved D. Sequences were obtained from PBMCs. This receptor was obtained from a young man in good health and CMV-seropositive. CDR3 DNA: TGCAGCGGCCGGGACTCTGGAAACACCATATATTTT. Residues: CSGRDSGNTIYF.